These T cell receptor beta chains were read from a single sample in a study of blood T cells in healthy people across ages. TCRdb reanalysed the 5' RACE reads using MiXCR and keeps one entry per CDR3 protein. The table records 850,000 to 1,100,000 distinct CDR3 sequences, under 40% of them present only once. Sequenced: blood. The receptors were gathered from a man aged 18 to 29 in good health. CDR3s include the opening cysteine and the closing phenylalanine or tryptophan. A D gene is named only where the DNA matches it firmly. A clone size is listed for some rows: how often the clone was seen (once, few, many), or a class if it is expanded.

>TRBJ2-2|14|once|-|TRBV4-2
CASSQGWGNGELFF
TGTGCCAGCAGCCAAGGGTGGGGAAACGGGGAGTTGTTTTTT
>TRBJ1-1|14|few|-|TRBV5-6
CASRGAGGGTEAFF
TGTGCCAGCAGGGGCGCGGGGGGAGGCACTGAAGCTTTCTTT
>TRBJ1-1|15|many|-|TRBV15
CATSSNVAGNTEAFF
TGTGCCACCAGCAGTAATGTGGCAGGGAACACTGAAGCTTTCTTT
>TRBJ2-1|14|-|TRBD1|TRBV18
CASSPGQGDKEQFF
TGTGCCAGCTCGCCGGGACAGGGGGATAAGGAGCAGTTCTTC
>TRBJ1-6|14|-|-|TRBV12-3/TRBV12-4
CASSLGGLGSPLHF
TGTGCCAGCAGTTTAGGGGGATTAGGTTCACCCCTCCACTTT
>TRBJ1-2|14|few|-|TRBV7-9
CASSLADGGEGYTF
TGTGCCAGCAGCTTAGCTGACGGTGGTGAGGGCTACACCTTC
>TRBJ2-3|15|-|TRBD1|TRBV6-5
CASRKRQGAPDTQYF
TGTGCCAGCAGGAAAAGACAGGGGGCTCCAGATACGCAGTATTTT
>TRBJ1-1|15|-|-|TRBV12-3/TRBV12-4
CASSPHPGVYTEAFF
TGTGCCAGCAGTCCCCACCCAGGGGTTTACACTGAAGCTTTCTTT
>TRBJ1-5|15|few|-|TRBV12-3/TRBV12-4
CASTMQGIDIQPQHF
TGTGCCAGCACCATGCAGGGCATCGATATTCAGCCCCAGCATTTT
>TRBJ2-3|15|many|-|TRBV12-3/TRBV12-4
CASRRGTDRTDTQYF
TGTGCCAGCAGACGCGGGACAGACCGCACAGATACGCAGTATTTT
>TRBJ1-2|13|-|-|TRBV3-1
CASSPVSEGGYTF
TGTGCCAGCAGCCCCGTTTCGGAGGGCGGCTACACCTTC
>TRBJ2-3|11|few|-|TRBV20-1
CSASNPPTQYF
TGCAGTGCCTCCAATCCGCCCACGCAGTATTTT
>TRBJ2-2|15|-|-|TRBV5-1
CASGIQGANTGELFF
TGCGCCAGCGGGATACAGGGCGCGAACACCGGGGAGCTGTTTTTT
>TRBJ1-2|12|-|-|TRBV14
CASSQTSHGYTF
TGTGCCAGCAGCCAGACGTCCCATGGCTACACCTTC
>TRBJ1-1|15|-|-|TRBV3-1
CASSQRSGGNTEAFF
TGTGCCAGCAGCCAAAGATCTGGGGGGAACACTGAAGCTTTCTTT
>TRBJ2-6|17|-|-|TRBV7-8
CASSLSGDNSGANVLTF
TGTGCCAGCAGCTTATCGGGCGATAACTCTGGGGCCAACGTCCTGACTTTC
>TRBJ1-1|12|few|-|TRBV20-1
CSAPRGNTEAFF
TGCAGTGCTCCTCGAGGGAACACTGAAGCTTTCTTT
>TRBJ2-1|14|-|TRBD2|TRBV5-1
CANSFSGGNNEQFF
TGCGCCAACAGCTTCAGCGGGGGGAACAATGAGCAGTTCTTC
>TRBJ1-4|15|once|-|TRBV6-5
CASSNGQRRDEKLFF
TGTGCCAGCAGTAACGGACAGAGGCGTGATGAAAAACTGTTTTTT
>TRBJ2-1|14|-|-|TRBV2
CASEEGGGYNEQFF
TGTGCCAGTGAGGAGGGGGGTGGCTACAATGAGCAGTTCTTC
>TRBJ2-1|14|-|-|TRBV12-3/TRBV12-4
CATHEGSSYNEQFF
TGTGCCACCCACGAGGGGAGCTCCTACAATGAGCAGTTCTTC
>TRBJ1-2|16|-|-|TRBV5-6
CASSLKGSQSVYGYTF
TGTGCCAGCAGCTTGAAGGGATCCCAGAGCGTCTATGGCTACACCTTC
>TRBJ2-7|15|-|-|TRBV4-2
CASSQARYGSDEQYF
TGTGCCAGCAGCCAAGCCAGGTACGGTAGCGACGAGCAGTACTTC
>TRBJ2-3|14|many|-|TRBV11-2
CASSTGGRTDTQYF
TGTGCCAGTTCAACGGGGGGCCGCACAGATACGCAGTATTTT
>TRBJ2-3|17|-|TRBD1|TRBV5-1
CASSYPGTGASGDTQYF
TGCGCCAGCAGCTATCCCGGGACAGGGGCATCGGGAGATACGCAGTATTTT
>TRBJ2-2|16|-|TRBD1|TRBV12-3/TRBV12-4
CAGSFRTGANTGELFF
TGTGCCGGCAGTTTCCGGACAGGAGCGAACACCGGGGAGCTGTTTTTT
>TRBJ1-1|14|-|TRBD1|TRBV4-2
CASSQDVGQGRAFF
TGTGCCAGCAGCCAAGATGTGGGACAGGGTCGAGCTTTCTTT
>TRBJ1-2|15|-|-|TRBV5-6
CASKLKTGPLSSYTF
TGTGCCAGCAAACTCAAGACAGGTCCTCTAAGTAGCTACACCTTC
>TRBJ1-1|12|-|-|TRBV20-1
CSALPPNTEAFF
TGCAGTGCTCTCCCACCGAACACTGAAGCTTTCTTT
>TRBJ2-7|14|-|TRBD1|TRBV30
CAWTPGQATYEQYF
TGTGCCTGGACTCCGGGACAGGCTACCTACGAGCAGTACTTC
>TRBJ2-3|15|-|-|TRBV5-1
CASSLRSGLADTQYF
TGCGCCAGCAGCTTGCGTTCGGGGCTCGCAGATACGCAGTATTTT
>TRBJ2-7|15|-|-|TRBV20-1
CSAMGQGGSYNEQYF
TGCAGTGCTATGGGGCAGGGCGGCTCCTACAATGAGCAGTACTTC
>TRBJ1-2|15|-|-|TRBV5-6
CASSRKGRNDYGYTF
TGTGCCAGCAGCCGGAAGGGTCGGAACGACTATGGCTACACCTTC
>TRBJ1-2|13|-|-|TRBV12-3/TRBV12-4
CASSVGRVHGYTF
TGTGCCAGCAGTGTCGGCAGGGTACATGGCTACACCTTC
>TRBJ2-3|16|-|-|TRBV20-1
CSARDTPTGRTDTQYF
TGCAGTGCTCGCGACACCCCAACAGGGCGCACAGATACGCAGTATTTT
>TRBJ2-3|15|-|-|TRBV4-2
CASSQVEGTTDTQYF
TGTGCCAGCAGCCAAGTTGAGGGGACCACAGATACGCAGTATTTT
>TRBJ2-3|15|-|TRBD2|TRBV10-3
CAISGAGGLADTQYF
TGTGCCATCAGTGGGGCGGGGGGGCTAGCAGATACGCAGTATTTT
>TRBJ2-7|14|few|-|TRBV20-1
CSARTNRDTNEQYF
TGCAGTGCTAGGACAAACCGGGACACTAACGAGCAGTACTTC
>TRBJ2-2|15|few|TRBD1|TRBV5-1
CASSPRQGITGELFF
TGCGCCAGCAGCCCACGACAGGGAATTACCGGGGAGCTGTTTTTT
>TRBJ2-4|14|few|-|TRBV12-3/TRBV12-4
CASSLSGEENIQYF
TGTGCCAGCAGTTTATCAGGAGAAGAAAACATTCAGTACTTC
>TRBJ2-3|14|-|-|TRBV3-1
CASSQDRADYTQYF
TGTGCCAGCAGCCAAGATCGTGCCGACTATACGCAGTATTTT
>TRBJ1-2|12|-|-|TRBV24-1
CATGQPGTGYTF
TGTGCCACCGGACAGCCCGGGACGGGCTACACCTTC
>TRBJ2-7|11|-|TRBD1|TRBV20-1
CSAMTGWEQYF
TGCAGTGCCATGACAGGGTGGGAGCAGTACTTC
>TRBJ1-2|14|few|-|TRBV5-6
CASSAGGYGYGYTF
TGTGCCAGCAGCGCTGGGGGATATGGCTATGGCTACACCTTC
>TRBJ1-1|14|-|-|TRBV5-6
CASSLHPGDTEAFF
TGTGCCAGCAGCTTGCATCCAGGGGACACTGAAGCTTTCTTT
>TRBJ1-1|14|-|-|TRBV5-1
CASSLEWGSTEAFF
TGCGCCAGCAGCTTGGAATGGGGATCCACTGAAGCTTTCTTT
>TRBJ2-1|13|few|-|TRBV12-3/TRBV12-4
CASTTGHNNEQFF
TGTGCCAGCACCACCGGGCACAACAATGAGCAGTTCTTC
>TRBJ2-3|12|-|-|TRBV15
CATSSPPDTQYF
TGTGCCACCAGCAGCCCGCCAGATACGCAGTATTTT
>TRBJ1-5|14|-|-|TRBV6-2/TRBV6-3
CASSYSGGVQPQHF
TGTGCCAGCAGTTACTCAGGAGGGGTTCAGCCCCAGCATTTT
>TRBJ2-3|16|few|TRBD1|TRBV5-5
CASSSDRGDGTDTQYF
TGTGCCAGCAGTTCGGACAGGGGGGATGGCACAGATACGCAGTATTTT
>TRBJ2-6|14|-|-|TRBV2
CATSGSSGANVLTF
TGTGCCACCTCTGGGAGCTCCGGGGCCAACGTCCTGACTTTC
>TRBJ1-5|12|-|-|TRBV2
CASRENSQPQHF
TGTGCCAGCAGGGAAAACAGTCAGCCCCAGCATTTT
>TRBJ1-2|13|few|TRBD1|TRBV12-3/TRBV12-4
CASSLVRGHGYTF
TGTGCCAGCAGTTTGGTCAGGGGGCACGGCTACACCTTC
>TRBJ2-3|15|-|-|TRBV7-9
CATHSFSRPTDTQYF
TGTGCCACCCATAGTTTTAGTCGGCCAACAGATACGCAGTATTTT
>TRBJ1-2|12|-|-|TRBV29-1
CSVDTGLRGYTF
TGCAGCGTGGACACAGGCTTGCGTGGCTACACCTTC
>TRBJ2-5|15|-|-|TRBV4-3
CASSLNVGAGETQYF
TGCGCCAGCAGCCTAAATGTAGGGGCAGGGGAGACCCAGTACTTC
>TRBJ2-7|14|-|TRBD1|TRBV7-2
CASSGIQGSYEQYF
TGTGCCAGCAGCGGTATACAGGGGTCCTACGAGCAGTACTTC
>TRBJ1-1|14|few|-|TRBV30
CAWSPGHPNTEAFF
TGTGCCTGGAGCCCGGGACACCCGAACACTGAAGCTTTCTTT
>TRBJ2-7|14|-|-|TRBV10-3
CAISEQDKYYEQYF
TGTGCCATCAGCGAGCAGGACAAATACTACGAGCAGTACTTC